Sequencing of this T cell receptor beta chain was carried out in a study of blood T cell repertoires in COVID-19. Study-wide background: Both acute and convalescent COVID-19 samples were obtained from the United States, Italy and Spain. Sources were T cells, B-cell-depleted T cells, or PBMCs; the material itself was cDNA or gDNA.

This CDR3 is built from 15 residues. The ends were cut back, 1 base at V and 7 bases at J, with 13 bases in the middle. Germline-derived CDR1 and CDR2 are SGHDN and FVKESK. Source study methods: Amplified reference gene primers provided the basis for estimating nucleated cell counts. Assay used: immunoSEQ multiplex PCR; TCRdb lists only in-frame clones, some missing. Clone size and V and J calls were adopted from that table, with D and trimming inferred from the DNA. The table lists 12,000 or so clones, more than 70% of them singletons. This clone was detected once. This TCR derives from a human donor in a cohort sampled during active COVID-19. The chain has TRBV14 and TRBJ2-2, with a tentative D call TRBD1 (6 bases). Source material: peripheral blood. In nucleotides, the CDR3 is TGTGCCAGCAGCCAAGTGGGGGCGCAAGGCGGGGAGCTGTTTTTT. This gives the protein CASSQVGAQGGELFF.